One sample yielded the 12 T cell receptor beta chains listed below, sequenced in a study of technical replicates of blood from a handful of donors. Sequencing was performed with immunoSEQ multiplex PCR; in TCRdb, only in-frame clones are kept and a portion is missing. The sample contains fewer than 65,000 clones, approximately 87% of which appear only once. What was sequenced was PBMCs. Source of these receptors: a human donor in good health. Some clones in this sample may be carry-over from other donors' samples.

The chain uses TRBV30 and TRBJ2-1, with 14 nucleotides matching TRBD2. The ends lost 5 bases at V and 6 bases at J; junction bases unmatched: 3. This CDR3 region has 14 residues. Germline CDR1 reads GTSNPN; CDR2 reads SVGIG (reference sequence). The CDR3 reads CAWAGTSGGNEQFF. Here the CDR3 DNA reads TGTGCCTGGGCCGGGACTAGCGGGGGCAATGAGCAGTTCTTC.

This chain connects TRBV9 to TRBJ2-7; D unclear. Germline loops: CDR1 SGDLS, CDR2 YYNGEE. The CDR3 spans 11 residues. V was clipped by 4 bases and J by 4 bases, with 6 bases between them. CDR3 region: CASSSGYEQYF. The DNA for the CDR3 is TGTGCCAGCAGCTCCGGGTACGAGCAGTACTTC.

The V gene is TRBV5-1, the J gene TRBJ2-2; TRBD2 might be the D (7 bases). Germline assignment: CDR1 SGHRS and CDR2 YFSETQ. Between the trimmed V and J ends, which lost 4 bases and 3 bases, there was a span of 16 bases. CDR3 length: 16 residues. The CDR3, as DNA: TGCGCCAGCAGCCAGCGCGGGGGCCTGGACACCGGGGAGCTGTTTTTT. Protein: CASSQRGGLDTGELFF. The whole variable domain, filled in from reference TRBV5-1 and TRBJ2-2, reads KAGVTQTPRYLIKTRGQQVTLSCSPISGHRSVSWYQQTPGQGLQFLFEYFSETQRNKGNFPGRFSGRQFSNSRSEMNVSTLELGDSALYLCASSQRGGLDTGELFFGEGSRLTVL.

Written as DNA, the CDR3 is TGTGCCATCAGTGATTGGGGGGACGAGCAGTACTTC. It is translated as CAISDWGDEQYF. The chain joins TRBV10-3 to TRBJ2-7, with a weak D call TRBD2 (6 bases). The CDR3 length is 12 residues. Trimming pared 3 bases from V and 5 bases from J, leaving 8 bases between. CDR1 ENHRY and CDR2 SYGVKD come from the germline V gene.

The V call is TRBV25-1, the J call TRBJ1-1; 7 nucleotides align to TRBD1. The junction had 8 bases not matched to a gene; V was cut back by 6 bases and J by 7 bases. The CDR3 runs to 13 residues. The germline V gene encodes CDR1 MGHDK and CDR2 SYGVNS. CDR3 amino acids: CASRADRVNEAFF. The CDR3 nucleotides read TGTGCCAGCAGGGCAGACAGGGTGAATGAAGCTTTCTTT.

This rearrangement joins TRBV18 to TRBJ1-2, with TRBD1 matching over 9 bases. Looked up from germline, CDR1 is KGHSH and CDR2 is LQKENI. This CDR3 contains 14 residues. Trimming removed 3 bases from V and 7 bases from J; junction bases left unmatched: 6. The CDR3 nucleotides read TGTGCCAGCTCACCCGACGGACAGGGGCCTGGCTACACCTTC. Translated: CASSPDGQGPGYTF.

In this sample, this clone turned up once. The genes are TRBV25-1 and TRBJ2-1; 13 nucleotides agree with TRBD2. Germline values: CDR1 MGHDK, CDR2 SYGVNS. The V and J ends lost 5 bases and 8 bases, in that order; junction bases with no gene match: 9. This CDR3 comprises 16 residues. CDR3 coding DNA: TGTGCCAGCAGTAAAGACGGGACTAGCGGGAACGATGAGCAGTTCTTC. This gives the protein CASSKDGTSGNDEQFF.

This sequence joins TRBV7-2 and TRBJ2-5, with TRBD2 matching 11 bases. The CDR3 contains 18 residues. CDR1 is SGHTA and CDR2 is FQGNSA in the germline V gene. Trimming took 4 bases from V and 4 from J; bases not matched to a gene: 14. This chain's CDR3 is CASSSGRLAGGVTETQYF. For the CDR3, the DNA is TGTGCCAGCAGCTCAGGGCGGCTAGCGGGAGGTGTAACAGAGACCCAGTACTTC.

This chain connects TRBV11-3 to TRBJ2-7; 8 bases line up with TRBD1. The CDR3 extends over 14 amino acids. With V trimmed by 3 bases and J by 5 bases, 6 bases remained unmatched. CDR1 is SGHNT, CDR2 YENEEA, per germline. CDR3 in DNA: TGTGCCAGCAGCTTCCTGGGACAGGACGACGAGCAGTACTTC. It encodes CASSFLGQDDEQYF.

The chain recombines TRBV9 with TRBJ2-2; D remains ambiguous. From germline, CDR1 is SGDLS and CDR2 YYNGEE. This CDR3 region has 16 residues. V was shortened by 3 bases and J by 3 bases, with 15 bases between the two germline ends. CDR3 sequence: CASSANSRKHTGELFF. The DNA for the CDR3 is TGTGCCAGCAGCGCCAATTCTAGGAAGCACACCGGGGAGCTGTTTTTT. Combining the CDR3 with reference TRBV9 and TRBJ2-2 gives the whole variable domain DSGVTQTPKHLITATGQRVTLRCSPRSGDLSVYWYQQSLDQGLQFLIQYYNGEERAKGNILERFSAQQFPDLHSELNLSSLELGDSALYFCASSANSRKHTGELFFGEGSRLTVL.

The chain uses TRBV6-6 and TRBJ1-5; 7 nucleotides align to TRBD1. V dropped 7 bases and J dropped 0; count of bases not matched to a gene: 6. The CDR3 runs 15 residues. In germline, CDR1 is MNHNY, CDR2 SVGAGI (reference sequence). CDR3 sequence reads: CASTKQGNSNQPQHF. For the CDR3, the DNA is TGTGCCAGCACCAAACAGGGGAATAGCAATCAGCCCCAGCATTTT.

The J gene is TRBJ1-5, the V gene TRBV5-8; D remains unclear. CDR3 length equals 13 residues. V lost 5 bases and J lost 7, with 13 bases in between. Per germline, CDR1 SGHTS and CDR2 YDEGEE. The CDR3 DNA reads TGTGCCAGCAGTTATACCCGCGAGCAGCCCCAGCATTTT. This sequence encodes CASSYTREQPQHF.